The 9 T cell receptor beta chains given below trace back to one sample, sequenced in a study of spatial heterogeneity in lung cancer. TCRdb fed the 5' RACE reads into MiXCR, producing one record per CDR3 protein. Altogether fewer than 16,000 distinct CDR3 sequences are present, 3.6% being singletons, with the ten largest covering 9.5% to 10%. Time point here: sample taken at primary tumor resection. This specimen consisted of normal lung tissue next to the tumor, obtained at surgery. Receptors were obtained from a male donor with early-stage non-small cell lung cancer.

This clonotype was seen repeatedly, ten times or more. As an off-target read in a library built for alpha chains, this beta chain has a frequency of little significance. The V and J genes are TRBV10-3 and TRBJ1-2, with 8 bases identical to TRBD1. CDR3 size: 14 residues. Per the germline V gene, CDR1 is ENHRY and CDR2 is SYGVKD. V lost 6 bases to trimming and J lost 3 bases; unmatched junction nucleotides: 6. CDR3 residues: CAISQGQGDYGYTF. DNA for the CDR3: TGTGCCATCAGCCAAGGACAGGGTGACTATGGCTACACCTTC.

The sample holds many counts of this clonotype. Being off target in a library aimed at alpha chains, this beta chain has a size of little meaning. The genes are TRBV3-1 and TRBJ2-1; 9 positions match TRBD1. The germline CDR1 and CDR2 sequences are LGHDT and YNNKEL (reference sequence). The CDR3 is 15 amino acids. V trimming: 4 bases; J trimming: 3 bases; junction bases outside the gene matches: 4. CDR3 region: CASSRQGEYYNEQFF. In DNA form, the CDR3 reads TGTGCCAGCAGCCGACAGGGGGAGTACTACAATGAGCAGTTCTTC.

This clonotype was recorded at least ten times. With the library built for alpha chains, this beta chain is off target and its frequency is not meaningful. The V and J genes are TRBV3-1 and TRBJ2-7; possible D gene TRBD2, 6 bases. Per germline, CDR1 LGHDT and CDR2 YNNKEL (reference sequence). This CDR3 region has 14 residues. With 4 bases removed from V and 0 bases from J, the gap between germline ends came to 10 bases. The CDR3 DNA sequence: TGTGCCAGCAGCCTCGGGACTGTCTCCTACGAGCAGTACTTC. This encodes CASSLGTVSYEQYF.

Ten or more counts support this clonotype. Found in a library prepared for alpha chains, this beta chain is an off-target read, and its abundance has little meaning. The chain combines TRBV7-9 with TRBJ1-1; 7 bases are shared with TRBD1. The V gene end was trimmed by 5 bases and the J gene end by 0 bases; junction bases not matched to a gene: 3. The CDR3 covers 14 residues. The germline CDR1 and CDR2 sequences are SEHNR and FQNEAQ (reference sequence). The CDR3 spells CASSADRMNTEAFF. In nucleotides, the CDR3 is TGTGCCAGCAGCGCGGACAGGATGAACACTGAAGCTTTCTTT.

There are many counts of this clonotype. This beta chain lies outside the target of a library built for alpha chains; its clone size means little. CDR3 amino acids: CASSFRAGELFF. CDR3 in DNA: TGTGCCAGCAGTTTCCGTGCCGGGGAGCTGTTTTTT. This chain links TRBV6-5 with TRBJ2-2; D remains ambiguous. Trimming removed 4 bases from V and 6 bases from J, with 6 bases in between. Per germline, CDR1 MNHEY and CDR2 SVGAGI. The CDR3 is made up of 12 amino acids.

In its sample, this clonotype was seen many times. This beta chain lies outside the target of a library built for alpha chains; its clone size means little. J is TRBJ2-3 and V is TRBV29-1; D is ambiguous. Germline V CDR1 and CDR2: SQVTM, ANQGSEA. The CDR3 totals 15 residues. V lost 6 bases to trimming and J lost 2 bases, with 18 bases between them. The CDR3 sequence: CSVSDPHTNTDTQYF. The DNA for the CDR3 is TGCAGCGTCTCGGATCCACATACCAACACAGATACGCAGTATTTT.

This clonotype showed up many times. The library was designed around alpha chains, so this beta chain is a stray read whose abundance carries little weight. The chain uses TRBV23-1 and TRBJ1-2; a weak D match, TRBD1 (5 bases). TRBV23-1 is identified as an open reading frame with a role that is uncertain. V lost 6 bases to trimming and J lost 4 bases, with 24 bases between them. The CDR3 loop spans 17 amino acids. CDR3 DNA: TGCGCCAGCAGACGTTTTTTCAATCCTCAGGGATCCTATGGCTACACCTTC. Its protein is CASRRFFNPQGSYGYTF.

This clonotype was counted many times. Because the library targeted alpha chains, this beta chain is an off-target read whose size means little. The gene calls are TRBV7-9 and TRBJ2-1; 8 nucleotides line up with TRBD2. Per the germline V gene, CDR1 is SEHNR and CDR2 is FQNEAQ (reference sequence). The CDR3 length is 17 residues. J gave up 2 bases and V 2 bases, and 8 bases lay outside the gene matches. The CDR3 here is CASSLTSGSVPYNEQFF. CDR3 nucleotides: TGTGCCAGCAGCTTAACGAGCGGGAGTGTCCCCTACAATGAGCAGTTCTTC.

Many counts were recorded for this clonotype. Being off target in a library aimed at alpha chains, this beta chain has a size of little meaning. The CDR3 protein is CATGGGHGYTF. The CDR3 nucleotides are TGTGCCACCGGAGGGGGCCATGGCTACACCTTC. V usage is TRBV2 and J usage is TRBJ1-2; 7 bases are shared with TRBD1. The CDR3 sequence is 11 residues long. Germline V gives CDR1 SNHLY, CDR2 FYNNEI. After removal of 10 bases from V and 6 bases from J, the junction contained 5 bases not matched to a gene.